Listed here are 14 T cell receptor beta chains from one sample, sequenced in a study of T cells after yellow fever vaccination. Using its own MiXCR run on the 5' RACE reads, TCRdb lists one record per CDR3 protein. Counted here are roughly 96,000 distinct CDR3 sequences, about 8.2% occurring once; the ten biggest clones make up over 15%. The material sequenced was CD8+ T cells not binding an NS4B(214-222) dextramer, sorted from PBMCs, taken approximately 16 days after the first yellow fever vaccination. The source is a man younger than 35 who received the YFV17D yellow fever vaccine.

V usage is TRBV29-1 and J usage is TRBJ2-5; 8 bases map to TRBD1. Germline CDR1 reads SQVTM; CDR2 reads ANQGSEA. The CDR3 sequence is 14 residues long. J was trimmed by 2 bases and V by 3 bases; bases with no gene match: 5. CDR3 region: CSVDGGTGQETQYF. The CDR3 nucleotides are TGCAGCGTTGATGGGGGGACAGGACAAGAGACCCAGTACTTC.

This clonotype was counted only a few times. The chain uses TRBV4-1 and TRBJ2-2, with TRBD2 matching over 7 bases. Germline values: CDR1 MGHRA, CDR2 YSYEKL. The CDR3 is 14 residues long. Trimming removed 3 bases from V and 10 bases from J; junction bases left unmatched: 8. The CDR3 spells CASSHGEGLVELFF. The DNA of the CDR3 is TGCGCCAGCAGCCATGGGGAGGGTTTGGTGGAGCTGTTTTTT.

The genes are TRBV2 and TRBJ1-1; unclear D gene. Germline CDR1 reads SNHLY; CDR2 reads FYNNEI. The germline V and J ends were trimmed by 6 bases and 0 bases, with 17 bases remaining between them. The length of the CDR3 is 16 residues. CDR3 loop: CASRDHNNRMNTEAFF. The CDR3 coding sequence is TGTGCCAGCAGGGACCACAACAACCGCATGAACACTGAAGCTTTCTTT.

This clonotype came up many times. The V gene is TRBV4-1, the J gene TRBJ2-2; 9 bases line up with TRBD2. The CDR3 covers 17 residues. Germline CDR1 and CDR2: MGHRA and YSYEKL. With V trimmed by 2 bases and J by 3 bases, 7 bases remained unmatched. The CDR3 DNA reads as TGCGCCAGCAGCCAACGAGCGGGGGGTGGGTACACCGGGGAGCTGTTTTTT. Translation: CASSQRAGGGYTGELFF.

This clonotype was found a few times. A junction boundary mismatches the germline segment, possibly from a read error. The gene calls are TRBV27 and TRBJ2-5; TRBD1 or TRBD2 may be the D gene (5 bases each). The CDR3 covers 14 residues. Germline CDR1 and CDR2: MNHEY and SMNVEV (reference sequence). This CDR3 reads CASSLRDQIGTQSF. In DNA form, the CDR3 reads TGTGCCAGCAGTTTAAGGGACCAAATCGGGACCCAGTCCTTC.

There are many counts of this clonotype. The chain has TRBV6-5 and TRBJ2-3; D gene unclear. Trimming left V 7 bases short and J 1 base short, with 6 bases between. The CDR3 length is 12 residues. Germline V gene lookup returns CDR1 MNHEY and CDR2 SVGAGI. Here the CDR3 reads CASTDGTDTQYF. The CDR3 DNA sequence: TGTGCCAGCACCGACGGCACAGATACGCAGTATTTT.

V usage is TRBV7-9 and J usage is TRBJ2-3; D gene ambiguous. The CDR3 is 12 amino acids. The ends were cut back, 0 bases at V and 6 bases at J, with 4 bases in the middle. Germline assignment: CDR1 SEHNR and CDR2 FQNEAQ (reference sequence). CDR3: CASSLAPDTQYF. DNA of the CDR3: TGTGCCAGCAGCTTAGCCCCGGATACGCAGTATTTT.

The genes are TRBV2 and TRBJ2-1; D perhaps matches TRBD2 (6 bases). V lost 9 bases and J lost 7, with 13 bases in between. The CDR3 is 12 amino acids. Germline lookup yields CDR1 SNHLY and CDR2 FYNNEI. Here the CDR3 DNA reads TGTGCCAGAGGGACTCTGAGGAATGAGCAGTTCTTC. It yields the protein CARGTLRNEQFF.

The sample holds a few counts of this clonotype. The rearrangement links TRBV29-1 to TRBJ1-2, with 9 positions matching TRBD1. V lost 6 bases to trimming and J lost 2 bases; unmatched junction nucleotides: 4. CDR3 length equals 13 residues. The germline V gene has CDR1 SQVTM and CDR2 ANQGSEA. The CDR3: CSVAGQGNYGYTF. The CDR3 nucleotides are TGCAGCGTAGCGGGACAGGGAAACTATGGCTACACCTTC.

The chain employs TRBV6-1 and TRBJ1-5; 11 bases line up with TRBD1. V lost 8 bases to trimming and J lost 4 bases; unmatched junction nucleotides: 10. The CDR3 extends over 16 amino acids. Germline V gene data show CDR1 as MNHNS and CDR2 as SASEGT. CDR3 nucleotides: TGTGCCAGCCGAACCAAAGGGACAGGGGGGAATCAGCCCCAGCATTTT. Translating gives CASRTKGTGGNQPQHF.

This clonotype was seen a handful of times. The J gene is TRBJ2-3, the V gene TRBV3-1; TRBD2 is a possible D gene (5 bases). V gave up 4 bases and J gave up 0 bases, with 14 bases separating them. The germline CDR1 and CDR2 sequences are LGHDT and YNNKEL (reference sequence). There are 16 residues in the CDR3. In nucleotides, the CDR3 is TGTGCCAGCAGCCTTTGGCCGCGGGTGAGCACAGATACGCAGTATTTT. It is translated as CASSLWPRVSTDTQYF.

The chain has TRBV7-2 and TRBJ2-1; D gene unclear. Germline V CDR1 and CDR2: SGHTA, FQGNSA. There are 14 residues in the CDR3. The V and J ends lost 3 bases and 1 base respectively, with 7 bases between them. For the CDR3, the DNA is TGTGCCAGCAGCTTTCCAGGTTCCTACAATGAGCAGTTCTTC. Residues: CASSFPGSYNEQFF. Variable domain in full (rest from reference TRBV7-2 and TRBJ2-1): GAGVSQSPSNKVTEKGKDVELRCDPISGHTALYWYRQSLGQGLEFLIYFQGNSAPDKSGLPSDRFSAERTGGSVSTLTIQRTQQEDSAVYLCASSFPGSYNEQFFGPGTRLTVL.

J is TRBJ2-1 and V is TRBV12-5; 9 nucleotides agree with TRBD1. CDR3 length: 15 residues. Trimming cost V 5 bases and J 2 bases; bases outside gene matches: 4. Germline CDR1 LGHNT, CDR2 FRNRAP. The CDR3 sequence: CASGHGQGPYNEQFF. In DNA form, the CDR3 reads TGTGCTAGTGGTCACGGACAGGGGCCCTACAATGAGCAGTTCTTC.

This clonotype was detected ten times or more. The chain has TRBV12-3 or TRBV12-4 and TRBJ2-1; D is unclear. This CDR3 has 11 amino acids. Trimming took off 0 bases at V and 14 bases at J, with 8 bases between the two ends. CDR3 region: CASSLAERKFF. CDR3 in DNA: TGTGCCAGCAGTTTAGCCGAGCGAAAGTTCTTC.